Presented here are 26 T cell receptor beta chains from one specimen sequenced in a study of read filtering for tumor transcriptome and immune sequencing. From 300 to 400 ng of RNA, a library with molecular barcoded alpha/delta and beta/gamma adaptors was made. Each CDR3 protein gets one entry after TCRdb re-called the reads with MiXCR. The table shows 380 or so distinct CDR3 sequences, with under 90% occurring only once. Specimen: a population of CD138-negative cells sorted from bone marrow. The receptors originated from a donor at least 40 years old with multiple myeloma. This table probably holds off-target reads from a library built for another chain.

This clonotype came up a few times. This rearrangement joins TRBV29-1 to TRBJ1-1; D possibly corresponds to TRBD1 (5 bases). The CDR3 is 14 residues long. V shed 0 bases and J shed 6 bases, with 14 bases lying between them. Germline lookup yields CDR1 SQVTM and CDR2 ANQGSEA. CDR3 sequence reads: CSVEDRGRAPEAFF. CDR3 DNA: TGCAGCGTTGAAGATCGAGGCAGGGCTCCTGAAGCTTTCTTT.

The gene calls are TRBV11-2 and TRBJ2-1; TRBD2 matches at 10 bases. This CDR3 comprises 16 residues. The V gene's germline CDR1 is SGHAT and CDR2 FQNNGV. The ends lost 5 bases at V and 3 bases at J; junction bases unmatched: 7. CDR3 coding DNA: TGTGCCAGCAGCACACTAGCGGGACTTTTCTACAATGAGCAGTTCTTC. Translation: CASSTLAGLFYNEQFF.

The chain couples TRBV10-2 to TRBJ1-4; tentatively, D is TRBD1 (6 bases). Looked up from germline, CDR1 is WSHSY and CDR2 is SAAADI. CDR3 length equals 13 residues. Here the CDR3 DNA reads TGCGCTTCAACGGGACACCTTAATGAAAAACTGTTTTTT. As protein: CASTGHLNEKLFF.

The chain uses TRBV7-8 and TRBJ2-1, with 14 bases identical to TRBD2. The CDR3 loop spans 17 amino acids. Germline V gene data show CDR1 as SGHVS and CDR2 as FQNEAQ. J was trimmed by 7 bases and V by 3 bases; bases with no gene match: 8. The CDR3 nucleotides are TGTGCCAGCAGCTTCCAACCGGGACTAGCGGGAGTGAATGAGCAGTTCTTC. Its translation: CASSFQPGLAGVNEQFF.

This clonotype is hyperexpanded (1% or more). The chain joins TRBV20-1 to TRBJ2-1, with TRBD1 as a possible D gene (5 bases). The V and J ends lost 1 base and 4 bases respectively, with 8 bases between them. In germline, CDR1 is DFQATT, CDR2 SNEGSKA (reference sequence). The CDR3 loop spans 13 amino acids. As DNA, the CDR3 is TGCAGTGCTAGAGTAGCAGGGTACAATGAGCAGTTCTTC. Its translation is CSARVAGYNEQFF.

This clonotype has more than one count but fewer than ten. The genes are TRBV29-1 and TRBJ2-1; D may be TRBD1 (5 bases). From germline, CDR1 is SQVTM and CDR2 ANQGSEA. CDR3 length: 14 amino acids. V was clipped by 7 bases and J by 9 bases, with 22 bases between them. In DNA form, the CDR3 reads TGCAGCGCATCGCAAGGGGTAATAGTAAGTGAGCAGTTCTTC. Translating gives CSASQGVIVSEQFF.

This clonotype is hyperexpanded by share. The rearrangement links TRBV11-2 to TRBJ2-1, with D perhaps TRBD2 (5 bases). CDR1 and CDR2 from the germline V gene are SGHAT and FQNNGV. Trimming pared 4 bases from V and 1 base from J, leaving 17 bases between. CDR3 size: 17 residues. The CDR3 coding sequence is TGTGCCAGCAGCTCCCGCTCCCGCTCGGGGTCCTACAATGAGCAGTTCTTC. Its translation: CASSSRSRSGSYNEQFF. Based on the CDR3 plus reference TRBV11-2 and TRBJ2-1, the full variable domain is EAGVAQSPRYKIIEKRQSVAFWCNPISGHATLYWYQQILGQGPKLLIQFQNNGVVDDSQLPKDRFSAERLKGVDSTLKIQPAKLEDSAVYLCASSSRSRSGSYNEQFFGPGTRLTVL.

V usage is TRBV29-1 and J usage is TRBJ2-1; TRBD2 aligns across 12 bases. V gave up 2 bases and J gave up 11 bases; unmatched junction bases: 7. This CDR3 is built from 14 residues. Germline CDR1 is SQVTM and CDR2 is ANQGSEA. CDR3 protein: CSVEMRLAGVKQFF. CDR3 coding DNA: TGCAGCGTTGAAATGCGACTAGCGGGAGTAAAGCAGTTCTTC.

J is TRBJ1-1 and V is TRBV24-1; D remains ambiguous. The V end lost 5 bases, the J end lost 4 bases, and 10 bases lay between the germline ends. The CDR3 is 13 amino acids. Germline CDR1 and CDR2: KGHDR and SFDVKD. CDR3 in DNA: TGTGCCACCAGTGCCGGGGTGGGCACTGAAGCTTTCTTT. This codes for CATSAGVGTEAFF.

This clonotype came up a few times. The rearrangement joins TRBV20-1 to TRBJ2-3; no definite D call. CDR1 is DFQATT and CDR2 is SNEGSKA in the germline V gene (reference sequence). Trimming removed 6 bases from V and 2 bases from J, with 18 bases in between. The CDR3 has 15 residues. The DNA of the CDR3 is TGCAGTGCCAACCGCATAACGGAGTCCACAGATACGCAGTATTTT. It encodes CSANRITESTDTQYF.

With regard to this clonotype: One junction end does not reproduce the germline sequence, and a read error may be involved. This chain joins TRBV7-2 and TRBJ2-7; 8 positions match TRBD1. CDR1 and CDR2 (germline): SGHTA, FQGNSA. The CDR3 totals 14 residues. CDR3 bases: TGTGCCAGCAGCCGGGACAGGCGTGGTTACGTGCAGTACTTC. Translated, it gives CASSRDRRGYVQYF.

The CDR3 loop reads CASSGTNNEQFF. CDR3 DNA sequence: TGTGCCAGCAGCGGGACTAACAATGAGCAGTTCTTC. V gene TRBV27 combines with J gene TRBJ2-1, with 7 bases fitting TRBD2. Per germline, CDR1 MNHEY and CDR2 SMNVEV (reference sequence). With V trimmed by 6 bases and J by 5 bases, 1 base remained unmatched. The CDR3 runs 12 residues.

This clonotype was detected only a few times. This chain connects TRBV24-1 to TRBJ2-1, with D perhaps matching TRBD1 or TRBD2 (5 bases each). This CDR3 has 15 amino acids. Trimming took 5 bases from V and 4 from J, leaving 14 bases between them. Germline-derived CDR1 and CDR2 are KGHDR and SFDVKD. The CDR3 bases are TGTGCCACCAGTGGGGGCGGTCGGGATTACAATGAGCAGTTCTTC. This encodes CATSGGGRDYNEQFF.

V usage is TRBV5-6 and J usage is TRBJ2-3, with D possibly being TRBD2 (5 bases). The CDR3 runs to 13 residues. V lost 3 bases, J lost 1 base, and 6 bases lay in between. Germline CDR1 reads SGHDT; CDR2 reads YYEEEE. This chain's CDR3 is CASSSGGTDTQYF. CDR3 sequence (DNA): TGTGCCAGCAGCTCCGGGGGCACAGATACGCAGTATTTT. The variable domain in full, completed from reference TRBV5-6 and TRBJ2-3, reads DAGVTQSPTHLIKTRGQQVTLRCSPKSGHDTVSWYQQALGQGPQFIFQYYEEEERQRGNFPDRFSGHQFPNYSSELNVNALLLGDSALYLCASSSGGTDTQYFGPGTRLTVL.

The chain links TRBV30 to TRBJ2-1; TRBD2 agrees at 7 bases. The CDR3 loop spans 13 amino acids. CDR1 is GTSNPN, CDR2 SVGIG, per germline (reference sequence). V trimming: 2 bases; J trimming: 5 bases; junction bases outside the gene matches: 3. The CDR3 region has the DNA TGTGCCTGGAGTACCCTAGCGGACAATGAGCAGTTCTTC. Its translation: CAWSTLADNEQFF.

The CDR3 here is CSARDDSQPQHF. DNA of the CDR3: TGCAGTGCTAGAGATGACAGTCAGCCCCAGCATTTT. The rearrangement joins TRBV20-1 to TRBJ1-5, with TRBD1 as a possible D gene (5 bases). Germline-derived CDR1 and CDR2 are DFQATT and SNEGSKA (reference sequence). The CDR3 has 12 amino acids. V shed 0 bases and J shed 6 bases, with 6 bases lying between them.

The chain has TRBV29-1 and TRBJ2-1, with D perhaps TRBD1 (5 bases). Germline CDR1 SQVTM, CDR2 ANQGSEA. The V and J ends lost 6 bases and 5 bases respectively, with 11 bases between them. This CDR3 comprises 12 residues. The CDR3 DNA reads TGCAGCGTATTCCGACAGAACAATGAGCAGTTCTTC. This codes for CSVFRQNNEQFF.

The J gene is TRBJ2-7, the V gene TRBV28; D not resolved. The CDR3 consists of 13 residues. Germline V CDR1 and CDR2: MDHEN, SYDVKM. V was shortened by 4 bases and J by 4 bases, with 11 bases between the two germline ends. The DNA for the CDR3 is TGTGCCAGCAGTTCCTCCGCGCAATACGAGCAGTACTTC. Translating it yields CASSSSAQYEQYF.

The gene calls are TRBV7-9 and TRBJ1-1; tentatively, D is TRBD1 (5 bases). Per the germline V gene, CDR1 is SEHNR and CDR2 is FQNEAQ (reference sequence). V lost 4 bases to trimming and J lost 3 bases, with 9 bases between them. The CDR3 has 13 residues. In DNA form, the CDR3 reads TGTGCCAGCAGCTGGAGACAGCACACTGAAGCTTTCTTT. This encodes CASSWRQHTEAFF.

Comments on this clonotype: One end of the junction fails to match germline, which may point to a read error. The rearrangement uses TRBV6-2 or TRBV6-3 and TRBJ1-2; 7 bases match TRBD1. Germline CDR1 MNHEY, CDR2 SVGEGT. The CDR3 runs to 13 residues. The CDR3 region has the DNA TGTGCCAGCAGCCCCGACAGGGATCAGGGCTATACCTTC. It codes for CASSPDRDQGYTF.

This clonotype was seen a handful of times. At one end the junction does not follow the germline gene, possibly because of a read error. The chain combines TRBV11-3 with TRBJ2-1; D perhaps matches TRBD1 (6 bases). Germline loops: CDR1 SGHNT, CDR2 YENEEA. CDR3 length equals 17 residues. The CDR3 region has the DNA TGTGCCAGCAGCTTAGGTGTGGGGAAAGGATGGGACAACGAGCAGTTCTTC. Amino acids: CASSLGVGKGWDNEQFF.

This clonotype was picked up a small number of times. This rearrangement joins TRBV10-3 to TRBJ2-1; TRBD2 matches 9 bases. CDR3 size: 14 residues. Germline CDR1 is ENHRY and CDR2 is SYGVKD. Unmatched junction bases numbered 4, after V lost 4 bases and J lost 6 bases. The CDR3 loop reads CAISGLADSNEQFF. In DNA, the CDR3 is TGTGCCATCAGTGGACTAGCGGATAGCAATGAGCAGTTCTTC.

With respect to this clonotype: One junction end does not reproduce the germline sequence, and a read error may be involved. This sequence joins TRBV4-2 and TRBJ2-1, with TRBD2 matching over 11 bases. This CDR3 has 17 residues. Per germline, CDR1 LGHNA and CDR2 YNFKEQ. For the CDR3, the DNA is TGCGCCAGCAGCCAAGATCGCCTAGCGGGAGGTCCGGATGAGCAGTTCTTC. Protein: CASSQDRLAGGPDEQFF.

The chain carries TRBV3-1 and TRBJ1-1; D may be TRBD1 (6 bases). The CDR3 is 14 residues long. Trimming pared 3 bases from V and 1 base from J, leaving 9 bases between. Germline CDR1 is LGHDT and CDR2 is YNNKEL (reference sequence). CDR3 DNA: TGTGCCAGCAGCCATTCGACAGGGAACACTGAAGCTTTCTTT. This encodes CASSHSTGNTEAFF.

This chain links TRBV7-9 with TRBJ1-2; unclear D gene. Germline loops: CDR1 SEHNR, CDR2 FQNEAQ (reference sequence). The V gene lost 5 bases and the J gene lost 2 bases, with 3 bases spanning the gap. The CDR3 length is 11 residues. The chain's CDR3 is CASSINYGYTF. For the CDR3, the DNA is TGTGCCAGCAGCATAAACTATGGCTACACCTTC.

The rearrangement joins TRBV6-2 or TRBV6-3 to TRBJ2-1, with 7 bases fitting TRBD2. The CDR3 runs to 15 residues. Germline values: CDR1 MNHEY, CDR2 SVGEGT. V lost 5 bases to trimming and J lost 0 bases; unmatched junction nucleotides: 4. This chain's CDR3 is CASSLRGVSYNEQFF. The CDR3 coding sequence is TGTGCCAGCAGTCTCCGGGGGGTCTCCTACAATGAGCAGTTCTTC.